The sequence of this T cell receptor (beta chain) was determined in a study of CD8+ T cells in alopecia areata (dated by TCRdb to the late 2010s). A note on the overall study: High-throughput TCRbeta sequencing was used to examine T cell clonal expansion in alopecia areata in both the C3H/HeJ mouse model and human patients. Human TCRbeta sequencing covered scalp tissue and sorted CD4+ and CD8+ peripheral blood T cells from patchy and totalis/universalis alopecia areata patients and healthy controls. Scalp clonality was compared among normal scalp (n=4), patchy alopecia areata scalp (n=8), and alopecia totalis/universalis scalp (n=8). RNA was extracted with the PAXgene miRNA kit for fixed scalp, the miRNeasy kit for PBMCs, and the RNeasy kit for mouse skin. TCRbeta CDR3 regions were amplified by immunoSEQ multiplex PCR with 35 Vbeta forward and 13 Jbeta reverse primers. The paper as a whole reports these results and caveats: Scalp TCR repertoire analysis is complicated because resident alphabeta T cells in normal human skin are also sequenced, whereas mouse skin is dominated by gammadelta T cells. Compared with mice, TCR sequences shared between patients were less clear, possibly partly because of HLA diversity across the patient population. Compared with normal scalp, lesional scalp had higher clonality and more expanded CD8+ clones, particularly in alopecia totalis/universalis, a pattern that suggests antigenic drive.

Notes on this clone: The target of this receptor is not known. Per-base quality was not reported, and no clone a single base away is much larger than it.

Library construction relied on the immunoSEQ multiplex PCR assay. To provide template for TCR sequencing, every sample had RNA extracted and reverse transcribed into cDNA. First-strand cDNA was synthesized using SuperScript III with a 2:1 mix of oligo-dT and random hexamers. A synthetic immune receptor repertoire was used to measure amplification bias, and any remaining bias was corrected computationally. In the original analysis: Raw reads were preprocessed to remove errors, and CDR3 was defined according to IMGT conventions as the region from the conserved cysteine to phenylalanine. To get clonality, Shannon entropy was normalized by log2 of the number of productive unique TCRs and the result was subtracted from 1. Whether scalp clones were CD4 or CD8 was inferred by matching scalp TCRbeta sequences against CD4 and CD8 repertoires sorted from blood. TCRdb retrieved this table from immuneACCESS and kept in-frame rearrangements only. Not all clones are present; in checked studies, unresolved V genes account for under half, and no reason is known for the remainder. V and J calls and clone size follow that table, whereas D and trimming were derived from the DNA. The sample table records tens of thousands of clones; roughly 53% of these occur just once. The top ten clones comprise under 50% of the sample.

Lesional scalp punch biopsies and peripheral blood were obtained from alopecia areata patients. PBMCs were separated by density centrifugation and stained for CD3, CD4 and CD8, after which CD4+ and CD8+ T cells were sorted on a FACSAria. As part of a multicenter biomarker study, untreated alopecia areata patients were recruited. In roughly five patients from the biomarker study, the blood CD8+ T cells went through an additional sort into NKG2D-low and NKG2D-high fractions. Trimming at the junction amounts to 3 bases on V and 4 bases on J, and the germline ends lie 18 bases apart. Taken from the germline V gene, the CDR1 and CDR2 loops are SGHVS and FQNEAQ. Reading from cysteine to phenylalanine, the CDR3 counts 16 amino acids. Only the CDR3 region is kept as DNA, spanning 48 bases read in frame from base 1.

This clonotype was obtained from a human donor with alopecia areata. The sample consisted of NKG2D-high CD8+ T cells sorted from blood. The label giving this sample's cell subset or site can be read as: sorted CD8+ NKG2D-high blood T cells. The rearrangement combines TRBV7-8 with TRBJ1-1, with TRBD1 as a weak D call on 6 bases. The CDR3 protein: CASSFPSTGLSTEAFF. The DNA is as follows: TGTGCCAGCAGCTTTCCTTCCACAGGGCTAAGCACTGAAGCTTTCTTT.